The 25 T cell receptor beta chains below were found in one sample sequenced in a study of identical twins. Using its own MiXCR run on the 5' RACE reads, TCRdb lists one record per CDR3 protein. The sample contains approximately 600,000 distinct CDR3 sequences, roughly 6.6% of which appear only once. These same records also appear under a second study, on yellow fever vaccine responses in identical twins.

Sequencing input: PBMCs. The receptors come from a woman between 18 and 29 years old in good health.

The sample holds a few counts of this clonotype. One end of the junction does not line up with germline, which may come from a read error. V gene TRBV7-9 combines with J gene TRBJ1-2, with 9 bases fitting TRBD1. The germline gives CDR1 SEHNR, CDR2 FQNEAQ (reference sequence). The CDR3 has 11 amino acids. This CDR3 reads CASSSDRGVLF. The CDR3 bases are TGTGCCAGCAGCTCGGACAGGGGAGTTCTCTTC.

The V and J genes are TRBV18 and TRBJ2-1; D remains ambiguous. The CDR3 runs 13 residues. Germline lookup yields CDR1 KGHSH and CDR2 LQKENI. Deletions cut 2 bases from V and 6 bases from J, with 8 bases between. The CDR3 DNA reads as TGTGCCAGCTCACCAGTTACGGGCAATGAGCAGTTCTTC. Translated: CASSPVTGNEQFF. Drawing the rest from reference TRBV18 and TRBJ2-1, the complete variable domain is NAGVMQNPRHLVRRRGQEARLRCSPMKGHSHVYWYRQLPEEGLKFMVYLQKENIIDESGMPKERFSAEFPKEGPSILRIQQVVRGDSAAYFCASSPVTGNEQFFGPGTRLTVL.

The chain recombines TRBV11-2 with TRBJ2-6, with unresolved D. The V end lost 1 base, the J end lost 0 bases, and 16 bases lay between the germline ends. The CDR3 contains 19 residues. Germline CDR1 reads SGHAT; CDR2 reads FQNNGV. The CDR3 reads CASSLVVRTRYSGANVLTF. The DNA of the CDR3 is TGTGCCAGCAGCTTAGTCGTGAGGACGAGATACTCTGGGGCCAACGTCCTGACTTTC.

There are many counts of this clonotype. This chain links TRBV4-2 with TRBJ2-2; 9 bases match TRBD2. CDR1 and CDR2 (germline): LGHNA, YNFKEQ. The CDR3 has 18 amino acids. V dropped 1 base and J dropped 4; count of bases not matched to a gene: 10. Here the CDR3 reads CASSQGTRGGGATGELFF. The DNA of the CDR3 is TGTGCCAGCAGCCAAGGGACCCGCGGCGGGGGGGCCACCGGGGAGCTGTTTTTT.

This clonotype was observed a handful of times. The chain links TRBV20-1 to TRBJ2-7; weak D call: TRBD2 (5 bases). CDR1 and CDR2 from the germline V gene are DFQATT and SNEGSKA (reference sequence). The CDR3 consists of 13 residues. This CDR3 is CRGPAESSYEQYV. CDR3 coding DNA: TGCAGAGGCCCAGCGGAGAGCTCCTACGAGCAGTACGTC.

This clonotype was seen a few times. The V gene is TRBV6-4, the J gene TRBJ2-3, with D possibly matching TRBD1 (7 bases). Per germline, CDR1 MRHNA and CDR2 SNTAGT. V was trimmed by 3 bases and J by 3 bases, leaving 13 bases between them. CDR3 length: 15 amino acids. CDR3 residues: CASSEGAGGTDTQYF. DNA for the CDR3: TGTGCCAGCAGTGAAGGGGCAGGGGGGACAGATACGCAGTATTTT.

This clonotype was seen a few times. The chain recombines TRBV18 with TRBJ2-1, with D unclear. Between the trimmed V and J ends, which lost 0 bases and 10 bases, there was a span of 7 bases. The length of the CDR3 is 12 residues. Germline lookup yields CDR1 KGHSH and CDR2 LQKENI. The DNA for the CDR3 is TGTGCCAGCTCACCACCAAATGACGAGCAGTTCTTC. This translates into CASSPPNDEQFF.

The chain links TRBV5-1 to TRBJ2-7; D may be TRBD1 or TRBD2 (5 bases each). CDR3 size: 14 residues. In germline, CDR1 is SGHRS, CDR2 YFSETQ. Trimming removed 0 bases at V and 6 bases at J, with 13 bases between. As DNA, the CDR3 is TGCGCCAGCAGCTTGGATGTTGGGGGTTCCGAGCAGTACTTC. As protein: CASSLDVGGSEQYF.

The sample holds a few counts of this clonotype. The genes are TRBV2 and TRBJ1-2; weak D call: TRBD1 (5 bases). This CDR3 has 13 residues. Germline V CDR1 and CDR2: SNHLY, FYNNEI. The ends were cut back, 3 bases at V and 3 bases at J, with 8 bases in the middle. This CDR3 is CASSDREDYGYTF. CDR3 in DNA: TGTGCCAGCAGTGACAGGGAGGACTATGGCTACACCTTC.

This clonotype occurred many times. The chain couples TRBV12-3 or TRBV12-4 to TRBJ1-1, with D possibly TRBD1 on 5 matching bases. V lost 7 bases, J lost 0 bases, and 12 bases lay in between. The CDR3 is made up of 14 amino acids. The CDR3 DNA follows: TGTGCCAGCAAATCGGAGGGGCTGAACACTGAAGCTTTCTTT. Protein sequence: CASKSEGLNTEAFF.

Many counts were recorded for this clonotype. The chain recombines TRBV5-5 with TRBJ1-5, with TRBD1 matching over 7 bases. The germline V gene encodes CDR1 SGHKS and CDR2 YYEKEE (reference sequence). The length of the CDR3 is 14 residues. Trimming at V came to 1 base and at J to 9 bases, leaving 7 bases not matched to a gene. CDR3 amino acids: CASSLWDSRGPQHF. The CDR3 nucleotides read TGTGCCAGCAGCTTGTGGGACAGTCGTGGGCCCCAGCATTTT.

This clonotype has a count of ten or more. The V and J genes are TRBV20-1 and TRBJ2-3, with D perhaps TRBD2 (7 bases). V dropped 3 bases and J dropped 2 bases, with 15 bases sitting between them. CDR1 and CDR2 from the germline V gene are DFQATT and SNEGSKA (reference sequence). The CDR3 is 15 amino acids. The CDR3 DNA is TGCAGTGCTAGGCTGGCGGGGGCGTACACAGATACGCAGTATTTT. It specifies CSARLAGAYTDTQYF.

This clonotype was seen repeatedly, ten times or more. The chain uses TRBV29-1 and TRBJ2-2; TRBD1 agrees at 10 bases. There are 14 residues in the CDR3. V shed 7 bases and J 2 bases; nucleotides not matched to a gene: 4. Germline-derived CDR1 and CDR2 are SQVTM and ANQGSEA. The chain's CDR3 is CSAGQGENTGELFF. The CDR3 bases are TGCAGCGCCGGACAGGGGGAAAACACCGGGGAGCTGTTTTTT.

This clonotype was detected many times. This sequence joins TRBV28 and TRBJ2-3, with TRBD2 as a possible D gene (5 bases). Germline loops: CDR1 MDHEN, CDR2 SYDVKM. V was cut by 2 bases and J by 0 bases, with 9 bases left in between. This CDR3 has 15 amino acids. The DNA of the CDR3 is TGTGCCAGCAGTTTACCGGGGTTAAGCACAGATACGCAGTATTTT. Protein sequence: CASSLPGLSTDTQYF.

This clonotype was counted many times. The chain is built from TRBV12-3 or TRBV12-4 and TRBJ2-1; TRBD2 might be the D (6 bases). V lost 5 bases, J lost 8 bases, and 19 bases lay in between. This CDR3 is built from 15 residues. DNA of the CDR3: TGTGCCAGCAGTCTTGCGAGCGGGCAGGCTTATGAGCAGTTCTTC. Protein product: CASSLASGQAYEQFF.

This clonotype was seen at least ten times. The chain employs TRBV7-9 and TRBJ2-7; D is unclear. V was cut by 2 bases and J by 4 bases, with 9 bases left in between. This CDR3 has 13 residues. Per the germline V gene, CDR1 is SEHNR and CDR2 is FQNEAQ (reference sequence). The CDR3 sequence: CASSLLSEYEQYF. The CDR3 coding sequence is TGTGCCAGCAGCTTATTGAGTGAGTACGAGCAGTACTTC. Full variable domain (outside the CDR3, taken from reference TRBV7-9 and TRBJ2-7): DTGVSQNPRHKITKRGQNVTFRCDPISEHNRLYWYRQTLGQGPEFLTYFQNEAQLEKSRLLSDRFSAERPKGSFSTLEIQRTEQGDSAMYLCASSLLSEYEQYFGPGTRLTVT.

The chain has TRBV9 and TRBJ2-1; 10 bases are a match to TRBD2. The CDR3 has 16 amino acids. CDR1 is SGDLS, CDR2 YYNGEE, per germline. V was pared by 3 bases and J by 10 bases, with 13 bases of the junction left unmatched. The CDR3 coding sequence is TGTGCCAGCAGCGGAGCGGGAGGGGAAATACAGGGGGAGCAGTTCTTC. This encodes CASSGAGGEIQGEQFF. The full variable domain, with the rest looked up from reference TRBV9 and TRBJ2-1, is DSGVTQTPKHLITATGQRVTLRCSPRSGDLSVYWYQQSLDQGLQFLIQYYNGEERAKGNILERFSAQQFPDLHSELNLSSLELGDSALYFCASSGAGGEIQGEQFFGPGTRLTVL.

This clonotype was observed a handful of times. This chain joins TRBV12-3 or TRBV12-4 and TRBJ1-5; possibly TRBD1 for D (6 bases). CDR3 length: 14 amino acids. Deletions cut 7 bases from V and 7 bases from J, with 17 bases between. CDR3: CASTLGGVGQPQHF. CDR3 DNA: TGTGCCAGCACCCTAGGGGGGGTTGGGCAGCCCCAGCATTTT.

V and J are TRBV15 and TRBJ2-1; D remains unclear. The V gene's germline CDR1 is LNHNV and CDR2 YYDKDF (reference sequence). Trimming took off 5 bases at V and 8 bases at J, with 10 bases between the two ends. The CDR3 runs to 12 residues. CDR3 region: CATSRPGYEQFF. The CDR3, as DNA: TGTGCCACCAGCCGACCTGGGTATGAGCAGTTCTTC.

The gene calls are TRBV12-3 or TRBV12-4 and TRBJ2-5; TRBD2 might be the D (7 bases). This CDR3 contains 17 residues. With 11 bases removed from V and 2 bases from J, the gap between germline ends came to 27 bases. CDR3 nucleotide sequence: TGTGCCCTCAGTTTGCTTGTGGGGGGGCTGGGACAAGAGACCCAGTACTTC. This codes for CALSLLVGGLGQETQYF.

The gene calls are TRBV7-9 and TRBJ2-3; D is undetermined. The V gene's germline CDR1 is SEHNR and CDR2 FQNEAQ (reference sequence). The CDR3 length is 14 residues. Trimming left V 7 bases short and J 0 bases short, with 11 bases between. CDR3 sequence: CASTPILSTDTQYF. CDR3 DNA sequence: TGTGCCAGCACCCCCATTTTGAGCACAGATACGCAGTATTTT.

This clonotype was observed many times. The chain is built from TRBV5-1 and TRBJ1-1; D remains ambiguous. V lost 7 bases and J lost 0, with 10 bases in between. CDR1 is SGHRS and CDR2 is YFSETQ in the germline V gene. The CDR3 has 13 amino acids. CDR3 bases: TGCGCCAGCGGAACGAATATGAACACTGAAGCTTTCTTT. As protein: CASGTNMNTEAFF. The full variable domain, its missing parts supplied by reference TRBV5-1 and TRBJ1-1, is KAGVTQTPRYLIKTRGQQVTLSCSPISGHRSVSWYQQTPGQGLQFLFEYFSETQRNKGNFPGRFSGRQFSNSRSEMNVSTLELGDSALYLCASGTNMNTEAFFGQGTRLTVV.

In this sample, this clonotype turned up a few times. The V call is TRBV29-1, the J call TRBJ1-4; perhaps TRBD1 as D (6 bases). The CDR3 contains 12 residues. Germline V CDR1 and CDR2: SQVTM, ANQGSEA. V gave up 7 bases and J gave up 5 bases, with 11 bases separating them. The CDR3 protein is CSAARGNEKLFF. CDR3 DNA: TGCAGCGCCGCTAGGGGGAATGAAAAACTGTTTTTT.

This clonotype appeared a few times. CDR3 sequence reads: CATREGQGPQETQYF. The CDR3 DNA follows: TGTGCCACCAGAGAAGGACAGGGCCCACAAGAGACCCAGTACTTC. The V gene is TRBV24-1, the J gene TRBJ2-5; 8 nucleotides align to TRBD1. Germline loops: CDR1 KGHDR, CDR2 SFDVKD. J was trimmed by 2 bases and V by 7 bases; bases with no gene match: 8. The CDR3 is 15 residues long.

The J gene is TRBJ2-7, the V gene TRBV6-1, with 7 bases matching TRBD1. After removal of 5 bases from V and 3 bases from J, the junction contained 10 bases not matched to a gene. Germline CDR1 reads MNHNS; CDR2 reads SASEGT. This CDR3 comprises 15 residues. The CDR3 region is CASSQQTGLFYEQYF. The CDR3 nucleotides are TGTGCCAGCAGTCAACAGACAGGGCTTTTCTACGAGCAGTACTTC.